The clone carrying this TCR beta chain was seen a handful of times. Its antigen is unidentified. The record originates from a study of human T cells and chemical hapten exposure. As for time point: pre-sensitization, week 0. Treatment given: therapeutic diphenylcyclopropenone sensitization with weekly scalp DPC. Blood draws came before every patch-test application. Participating donors were patients with alopecia, aged 18 to 70 years, considered appropriate candidates for DPC. Whole-study findings and limits: With DPC sensitization, TCRs exceeding 1 in 1000 frequency showed no change.

MiXCR, applied by TCRdb to the RACE reads, yields one record per CDR3 protein. Here the sample spans 95,000 to 100,000 distinct CDR3 sequences, 10% to 14% being singletons. The CDR3 totals 18 residues. Germline trimming cut 4 bases from V and 1 base from J; bases unmatched to any gene: 12. V and J are TRBV12-3 or TRBV12-4 and TRBJ2-5, with 10 bases that match TRBD2. Sequenced material: whole blood, taken in connection with sensitization to the hapten diphenylcyclopropenone (DPC). The receptor's source is a woman aged 55 to 70 with alopecia areata. Some clones in this sample may be carry-over from other donors' samples. CDR3 amino acids: CASSSSSGGVTPQETQYF. Here the CDR3 DNA reads TGTGCCAGCAGTTCGTCTAGCGGGGGAGTTACACCCCAAGAGACCCAGTACTTC.